This T cell receptor (beta chain) came from a study of blood T cell repertoires in COVID-19. The CDR3 consists of 14 residues. V was cut by 4 bases and J by 0 bases, with 10 bases left in between. From germline, CDR1 is SGDLS and CDR2 YYNGEE. Study processing details: The assay estimated nucleated cells by amplifying reference gene primers. The repertoire was sequenced with immunoSEQ multiplex PCR; TCRdb's copy has only in-frame clones and lacks some. V and J calls and clone size follow that table, whereas D and trimming were derived from the DNA. Of approximately 270,000 clones detected, 75% to 90% appear once; the ten largest clones hold roughly 4.3%.

Sequencing was carried out using PBMCs or T cells enriched from blood (not recorded which). The receptor was derived from a woman aged 30 to 39 with acute COVID-19. The V gene is TRBV9, the J gene TRBJ1-1; TRBD1 might be the D (5 bases). CDR3 loop: CASSLQTVNTEAFF. In nucleotides, the CDR3 is TGTGCCAGCAGCCTTCAGACAGTGAACACTGAAGCTTTCTTT.